A single sample gave rise to the 22 T cell receptor beta chains below, sequenced in a study of cytomegalovirus exposure and HLA in healthy donors. The PCR made use of 60 Vbeta and 13 Jbeta primers. Generated by immunoSEQ multiplex PCR, the TCRdb table keeps only in-frame clones and is missing some. The data show about 140,000 clones, with around 82% seen just once and 3.2% held by the top ten. Sequencing was carried out using PBMCs. The receptor source for this set is a man in his late teens or twenties in good health and CMV-seropositive.

This chain links TRBV28 with TRBJ1-2; 7 bases fit TRBD1. In germline, CDR1 is MDHEN, CDR2 SYDVKM. The CDR3 has 15 residues. Losses at the gene ends were 5 bases for V and 0 bases for J; bases not matched to a gene: 6. The CDR3 region is CASSDWGQSNYGYTF. The CDR3 coding sequence is TGTGCCAGCAGTGACTGGGGACAGTCTAACTATGGCTACACCTTC.

V is TRBV10-3 and J is TRBJ2-1, with 12 bases aligning to TRBD2. CDR3 length: 19 amino acids. Looked up from germline, CDR1 is ENHRY and CDR2 is SYGVKD. V trimming: 0 bases; J trimming: 9 bases; junction bases outside the gene matches: 15. This chain's CDR3 is CAISESGRGGTSGRSEQFF. The CDR3 DNA reads as TGTGCCATCAGTGAGTCTGGCAGGGGAGGCACTAGCGGGAGGAGTGAGCAGTTCTTC.

The count of this clone is one. The chain uses TRBV29-1 and TRBJ1-1; 8 bases fit TRBD1. V shed 6 bases, J shed 1 base, and the junction held 7 bases outside the gene matches. The germline V gene encodes CDR1 SQVTM and CDR2 ANQGSEA. CDR3 length: 14 residues. CDR3 amino acids: CSVRQGQWNTEAFF. As DNA, the CDR3 is TGCAGCGTCAGACAGGGGCAGTGGAACACTGAAGCTTTCTTT.

Concerning this clone: At one end the junction does not follow the germline gene, possibly because of a read error. V gene TRBV6-6 combines with J gene TRBJ2-5, with 11 bases fitting TRBD2. Looked up from germline, CDR1 is MNHNY and CDR2 is SVGAGI (reference sequence). The CDR3 loop spans 13 amino acids. The CDR3 spells CASGRRVKETQYF. CDR3 DNA sequence: TGCGCTAGCGGGAGGAGGGTTAAAGAGACCCAGTACTTC.

The chain combines TRBV6-5 with TRBJ1-3, with D possibly matching TRBD1 (5 bases). Trimming took off 5 bases at V and 3 bases at J, with 8 bases between the two ends. Germline CDR1 is MNHEY and CDR2 is SVGAGI. The CDR3 covers 13 residues. CDR3 sequence: CASSQGGGNTIYF. The DNA for the CDR3 is TGTGCCAGCAGTCAGGGAGGTGGAAACACCATATATTTT.

This chain connects TRBV9 to TRBJ1-4; 9 bases match TRBD1. The CDR3 consists of 15 residues. J gave up 8 bases and V 0 bases, and 5 bases lay outside the gene matches. Germline V CDR1 and CDR2: SGDLS, YYNGEE. In nucleotides, the CDR3 is TGTGCCAGCAGCGTAGCTGCGGGGACAGGGGAAAAACTGTTTTTT. It is translated as CASSVAAGTGEKLFF. The whole variable domain, remainder taken from reference TRBV9 and TRBJ1-4, is DSGVTQTPKHLITATGQRVTLRCSPRSGDLSVYWYQQSLDQGLQFLIQYYNGEERAKGNILERFSAQQFPDLHSELNLSSLELGDSALYFCASSVAAGTGEKLFFGSGTQLSVL.

The chain combines TRBV7-2 with TRBJ1-1; D is uncertain. V was trimmed by 2 bases and J by 5 bases, leaving 3 bases between them. Germline CDR1 SGHTA, CDR2 FQGNSA. The CDR3 has 11 amino acids. The DNA for the CDR3 is TGTGCCAGCAGCTTAATAACTGAAGCTTTCTTT. Translation gives CASSLITEAFF.

The V and J genes are TRBV11-2 and TRBJ2-7; 12 bases line up with TRBD2. Germline values: CDR1 SGHAT, CDR2 FQNNGV. Trimming at V came to 1 base and at J to 7 bases, leaving 8 bases not matched to a gene. CDR3 size: 16 residues. In DNA form, the CDR3 reads TGTGCCAGCAGCTTAGGTACTAGCGGGAGGAGTAAAGAGCAGTACTTC. This codes for CASSLGTSGRSKEQYF.

This chain links TRBV10-1 with TRBJ2-2, with TRBD1 matching over 7 bases. With 6 bases clipped from V and 3 bases from J, the junction kept 4 bases outside the gene matches. This CDR3 has 14 amino acids. CDR1 and CDR2 from the germline V gene are WNHNN and SYGVQD (reference sequence). The CDR3 here is CASRRDSHTGELFF. CDR3 nucleotide sequence: TGCGCCAGCAGACGGGACAGCCACACCGGGGAGCTGTTTTTT.

The chain is built from TRBV9 and TRBJ2-7, with D tentatively TRBD2 (5 bases). This CDR3 has 15 amino acids. The V end lost 3 bases, the J end lost 0 bases, and 13 bases lay between the germline ends. Germline-derived CDR1 and CDR2 are SGDLS and YYNGEE. The DNA for the CDR3 is TGTGCCAGCAGCGAGGGAGCGGCGAGCTCCTACGAGCAGTACTTC. Protein product: CASSEGAASSYEQYF.

The chain combines TRBV5-1 with TRBJ2-1, with TRBD1 matching 12 bases. From germline, CDR1 is SGHRS and CDR2 YFSETQ. J gave up 4 bases and V 2 bases, and 7 bases lay outside the gene matches. This CDR3 spans 17 amino acids. CDR3 nucleotide sequence: TGCGCCAGCAGCTTTGGGACAGGGGGCCTCTCTTACAATGAGCAGTTCTTC. It is translated as CASSFGTGGLSYNEQFF.

This sequence joins TRBV7-9 and TRBJ2-1; TRBD1 aligns across 7 bases. The CDR3 covers 16 residues. V dropped 0 bases and J dropped 5; count of bases not matched to a gene: 7. CDR1 SEHNR and CDR2 FQNEAQ come from the germline V gene (reference sequence). CDR3 loop: CASSLAHLTGNNEQFF. The CDR3 DNA sequence: TGTGCCAGCAGCTTAGCGCACTTGACAGGGAACAATGAGCAGTTCTTC.

The gene calls are TRBV29-1 and TRBJ2-4; 11 nucleotides line up with TRBD1. Trimming cost V 0 bases and J 7 bases; bases outside gene matches: 8. Germline values: CDR1 SQVTM, CDR2 ANQGSEA. This CDR3 is 16 amino acids long. CDR3 in DNA: TGCAGCGTTGAAGATCTTCTGGACAGGGGGCTCAACATTCAGTACTTC. Translated: CSVEDLLDRGLNIQYF.

This clone appeared a single time. This chain links TRBV5-6 with TRBJ2-7; TRBD2 matches 8 bases. Trimming took 10 bases from V and 3 from J; bases not matched to a gene: 6. Per the germline V gene, CDR1 is SGHDT and CDR2 is YYEEEE. The CDR3 is made up of 12 amino acids. The CDR3 region has the DNA TGTGCCTCCGGGAGGGGGTACTACGAGCAGTACTTC. Its protein is CASGRGYYEQYF.

Only one count was recorded for this clone. J is TRBJ2-1 and V is TRBV5-4, with TRBD1 identical over 12 bases. The ends lost 4 bases at V and 8 bases at J; junction bases unmatched: 7. The CDR3 totals 15 residues. Germline CDR1 and CDR2: SGHNT and YYREEE (reference sequence). CDR3 residues: CASSPGQGALDEQFF. In nucleotides, the CDR3 is TGTGCCAGCAGCCCGGGACAGGGGGCTTTAGATGAGCAGTTCTTC. The complete variable domain, with remaining parts taken from reference TRBV5-4 and TRBJ2-1, reads ETGVTQSPTHLIKTRGQQVTLRCSSQSGHNTVSWYQQALGQGPQFIFQYYREEENGRGNFPPRFSGLQFPNYSSELNVNALELDDSALYLCASSPGQGALDEQFFGPGTRLTVL.

Comment on this clone: A read error may account for a junction end that differs from germline. The V call is TRBV28, the J call TRBJ2-7; perhaps TRBD1 as D (6 bases). The CDR3 has 14 amino acids. Germline V CDR1 and CDR2: MDHEN, SYDVKM. CDR3 DNA sequence: TGTGCCAGCAGTTTTGAAACAGGGCCCAACGAGCAGTGCTTC. It specifies CASSFETGPNEQCF.

This clone has only a few counts. The chain uses TRBV10-1 and TRBJ1-1; maybe TRBD1 (6 bases). Germline loops: CDR1 WNHNN, CDR2 SYGVQD (reference sequence). The ends were cut back, 6 bases at V and 12 bases at J, with 17 bases in the middle. The CDR3 contains 12 residues. The CDR3 bases are TGCGCCAGCAGCACGAATCCAGGGGTGACTTTCTTT. It specifies CASSTNPGVTFF.

The genes are TRBV6-1 and TRBJ2-7, with D maybe TRBD2 (7 bases). Trimming pared 8 bases from V and 0 bases from J, leaving 14 bases between. The CDR3 is 14 amino acids. Germline loops: CDR1 MNHNS, CDR2 SASEGT. The CDR3 is CASEGGQDSYEQYF. CDR3 nucleotide sequence: TGTGCCAGCGAGGGGGGGCAAGACTCCTACGAGCAGTACTTC.

This rearrangement joins TRBV10-3 to TRBJ2-3, with 7 positions matching TRBD1. With V trimmed by 7 bases and J by 0 bases, 4 bases remained unmatched. The germline V gene encodes CDR1 ENHRY and CDR2 SYGVKD. This CDR3 spans 14 amino acids. The CDR3 sequence: CAIKGAFSTDTQYF. CDR3 nucleotide sequence: TGTGCCATCAAGGGGGCCTTTAGCACAGATACGCAGTATTTT.

The rearrangement joins TRBV28 to TRBJ2-7; D might be TRBD1 (6 bases). With 6 bases removed from V and 5 bases from J, the gap between germline ends came to 14 bases. The germline V gene has CDR1 MDHEN and CDR2 SYDVKM. This CDR3 region has 13 residues. The CDR3 here is CASRIQGVDEQYF. DNA for the CDR3: TGTGCCAGCAGAATACAGGGTGTAGACGAGCAGTACTTC.

CDR3 residues: CASSPGTSGYEQYF. DNA for the CDR3: TGTGCCAGCAGTCCCGGGACTAGCGGATACGAGCAGTACTTC. The chain links TRBV27 to TRBJ2-7; TRBD2 matches 11 bases. The CDR3 runs 14 residues. V was clipped by 5 bases and J by 4 bases; unmatched bases: 4. Germline CDR1 MNHEY, CDR2 SMNVEV (reference sequence).

This clone was found a few times. This chain connects TRBV14 to TRBJ2-5; D uncertain. The end of the DNA fits TRBJ2-7 better, so the J call may be wrong. The length of the CDR3 is 12 residues. Germline V gene data show CDR1 as SGHDN and CDR2 as FVKESK. The DNA of the CDR3 is TGTGCCAGCAGCCAATTCGGGTACGAGCAGTACTTC. This encodes CASSQFGYEQYF.